These 24 T cell receptor beta chains originate from one sample sequenced in a study of early T cells in non-severe SARS-CoV-2 infection. TCRdb redid the calling of the 5' RACE reads with MiXCR, one entry per CDR3 protein. Here the sample spans approximately 52,000 distinct CDR3 sequences, around 7.5% being singletons. Source material: whole blood. These TCRs come from an adult who was a healthcare worker with PCR-confirmed SARS-CoV-2 infection or an uninfected control (not recorded which).

This clonotype was counted at least ten times. This chain connects TRBV20-1 to TRBJ1-2, with 9 bases aligning to TRBD1. The J segment lost 3 bases and the V segment lost 5 bases, leaving 7 bases of the junction unmatched. From germline, CDR1 is DFQATT and CDR2 SNEGSKA (reference sequence). The CDR3 is made up of 14 amino acids. The CDR3 is CSALNRGRDYGYTF. The CDR3 DNA reads as TGCAGTGCTCTGAACAGGGGGCGGGACTATGGCTACACCTTC.

This clonotype was counted between two and nine times. V is TRBV7-9 and J is TRBJ2-3; TRBD2 aligns across 10 bases. The V and J ends lost 4 bases and 3 bases, in that order; junction bases with no gene match: 10. There are 17 residues in the CDR3. Germline values: CDR1 SEHNR, CDR2 FQNEAQ (reference sequence). The CDR3 sequence is CASSSSLAGVWTDTQYF. The CDR3 DNA reads TGTGCCAGCAGCTCAAGCCTAGCGGGAGTTTGGACAGATACGCAGTATTTT.

The chain has TRBV9 and TRBJ2-7; 9 bases line up with TRBD2. This CDR3 region has 16 residues. J lost 4 bases, V lost 0 bases, and 8 bases had no gene match. Germline V gene lookup returns CDR1 SGDLS and CDR2 YYNGEE. The CDR3 loop is CASSVDPTSGHYEQYF. CDR3 coding DNA: TGTGCCAGCAGCGTAGATCCGACTAGCGGACATTACGAGCAGTACTTC.

The V call is TRBV5-5, the J call TRBJ2-3; maybe TRBD2 (5 bases). Germline V gene lookup returns CDR1 SGHKS and CDR2 YYEKEE (reference sequence). The CDR3 length is 16 residues. V was pared by 0 bases and J by 0 bases, with 11 bases between. The CDR3 nucleotides are TGTGCCAGCAGCTTGGATGCGGGTCATAGCACAGATACGCAGTATTTT. This gives the protein CASSLDAGHSTDTQYF.

This clonotype was observed a handful of times. V gene TRBV5-6 combines with J gene TRBJ2-7; 7 nucleotides align to TRBD2. The CDR3 sequence is 12 residues long. With 4 bases clipped from V and 12 bases from J, the junction kept 10 bases outside the gene matches. Germline V lookup: CDR1 SGHDT, CDR2 YYEEEE. The chain's CDR3 is CASSPSSGTSYF. The CDR3 region has the DNA TGTGCCAGCAGCCCATCGAGCGGGACGTCGTACTTC.

This clonotype was observed at least ten times. The CDR3: CASPGGGEQYF. CDR3 in DNA: TGTGCCAGCCCGGGCGGGGGTGAGCAGTACTTC. V is TRBV13 and J is TRBJ2-7, with 7 bases matching TRBD2. Germline V gives CDR1 PRHDT, CDR2 FYEKMQ (reference sequence). V was clipped by 8 bases and J by 7 bases; unmatched bases: 5. The CDR3 consists of 11 residues.

In this sample, this clonotype turned up once. The chain carries TRBV19 and TRBJ2-3; D is undetermined. Trimming left V 4 bases short and J 4 bases short, with 6 bases between. Germline V lookup: CDR1 LNHDA, CDR2 SQIVND (reference sequence). The CDR3 is 12 residues long. In nucleotides, the CDR3 is TGTGCCAGTAGTAATCGGGCAGATACGCAGTATTTT. Translation: CASSNRADTQYF.

This clonotype turned up a few times. V and J are TRBV7-9 and TRBJ2-1, with 8 positions matching TRBD2. The CDR3 is 15 residues long. Trimming removed 1 base from V and 5 bases from J; junction bases left unmatched: 4. Germline CDR1 is SEHNR and CDR2 is FQNEAQ (reference sequence). The CDR3: CASSLGSGRNNEQFF. The CDR3 bases are TGTGCCAGCAGCTTAGGGAGCGGGAGAAACAATGAGCAGTTCTTC.

This clonotype was detected only a few times. The rearrangement joins TRBV6-2 or TRBV6-3 to TRBJ2-1; maybe TRBD2 (5 bases). There are 17 residues in the CDR3. Per the germline V gene, CDR1 is MNHEY and CDR2 is SVGEGT. V lost 2 bases and J lost 3, with 17 bases in between. The CDR3 spells CASSYRRVAGLYNEQFF. CDR3 nucleotide sequence: TGTGCCAGCAGTTACCGCCGGGTAGCAGGACTCTACAATGAGCAGTTCTTC.

The rearrangement uses TRBV12-3 or TRBV12-4 and TRBJ1-1; the match to TRBD1 covers 7 bases. The CDR3 spans 14 residues. Trimming at V came to 6 bases and at J to 6 bases, leaving 10 bases not matched to a gene. The CDR3 DNA sequence: TGTGCCAGCAGCTCTACAGGGGCCGGGGCTGAAGCTTTCTTT. Its protein is CASSSTGAGAEAFF.

This clonotype has ten or more counts. The chain joins TRBV7-2 to TRBJ2-7, with 9 nucleotides matching TRBD1. The CDR3 is 15 amino acids. The trim removed 3 bases at V and 0 bases at J, leaving 3 bases unmatched. Germline lookup yields CDR1 SGHTA and CDR2 FQGNSA. CDR3 bases: TGTGCCAGCAGCTTCGGGACAGGGCTCTCCTACGAGCAGTACTTC. This encodes CASSFGTGLSYEQYF.

Regarding this clonotype: Mismatch with germline at one junction end may stem from a read error. The chain employs TRBV11-2 and TRBJ1-2; D gene uncertain. The germline CDR1 and CDR2 sequences are SGHAT and FQNNGV. This CDR3 has 13 residues. DNA for the CDR3: TGTGCCAGCAGCTTAATAGGGCTTCCGTCCTTATTCTTC. It encodes CASSLIGLPSLFF.

V and J are TRBV5-4 and TRBJ1-1; D not certain. The germline V and J ends were trimmed by 0 bases and 4 bases, with 4 bases remaining between them. The CDR3 has 12 residues. Looked up from germline, CDR1 is SGHNT and CDR2 is YYREEE (reference sequence). CDR3 nucleotides: TGTGCCAGCAGCTTGGGGGCCACTGAAGCTTTCTTT. It translates to CASSLGATEAFF. Full variable domain (remainder filled in from reference TRBV5-4 and TRBJ1-1): ETGVTQSPTHLIKTRGQQVTLRCSSQSGHNTVSWYQQALGQGPQFIFQYYREEENGRGNFPPRFSGLQFPNYSSELNVNALELDDSALYLCASSLGATEAFFGQGTRLTVV.

At least ten counts were recorded for this clonotype. The chain uses TRBV5-1 and TRBJ1-2; D is possibly TRBD1 (5 bases). The V and J ends lost 4 bases and 8 bases respectively, with 15 bases between them. The CDR3 contains 13 residues. Germline-derived CDR1 and CDR2 are SGHRS and YFSETQ. The DNA for the CDR3 is TGCGCCAGCAGCGTAGGGACCGGCGGGGGCTACACCTTC. Translated, it gives CASSVGTGGGYTF. Full variable domain (remainder filled in from reference TRBV5-1 and TRBJ1-2): KAGVTQTPRYLIKTRGQQVTLSCSPISGHRSVSWYQQTPGQGLQFLFEYFSETQRNKGNFPGRFSGRQFSNSRSEMNVSTLELGDSALYLCASSVGTGGGYTFGSGTRLTVV.

This chain links TRBV27 with TRBJ1-1, with 8 bases identical to TRBD1. CDR3 size: 14 residues. V gave up 2 bases and J gave up 5 bases; unmatched junction bases: 4. The germline V gene encodes CDR1 MNHEY and CDR2 SMNVEV (reference sequence). CDR3 coding DNA: TGTGCCAGCAGTTTAGGGGGGACAGGAACTGAAGCTTTCTTT. It encodes CASSLGGTGTEAFF.

This chain joins TRBV10-3 and TRBJ2-7, with D perhaps matching TRBD1 or TRBD2 (5 bases each). This CDR3 region has 14 residues. Germline CDR1 ENHRY, CDR2 SYGVKD. The V and J ends lost 4 bases and 6 bases respectively, with 16 bases between them. The CDR3 bases are TGTGCCATCAGTGGGGACCTCGGCAAGTCCGAGCAGTACTTC. As protein: CAISGDLGKSEQYF.

The table lists this clonotype with many counts. The DNA of the CDR3 is TGTGCCAGCAGTTCTGACAGAACGGGAGGGCCAAGGAATGAGCAGTTCTTC. Amino acid sequence: CASSSDRTGGPRNEQFF. The rearrangement joins TRBV7-2 to TRBJ2-1, with TRBD2 identical over 8 bases. Trimming took 6 bases from V and 7 from J; bases not matched to a gene: 17. This CDR3 is built from 17 residues. From germline, CDR1 is SGHTA and CDR2 FQGNSA.

The chain combines TRBV2 with TRBJ2-7, with TRBD1 identical over 9 bases. CDR3 size: 13 residues. Trimming at V came to 6 bases and at J to 3 bases, leaving 3 bases not matched to a gene. The germline V gene encodes CDR1 SNHLY and CDR2 FYNNEI. The CDR3 DNA is TGTGCCAGCAGGCCGGGACAGGGCTACGAGCAGTACTTC. Translated: CASRPGQGYEQYF.

This clonotype was counted only a few times. The CDR3 protein is CASSDGRSQETQYF. DNA for the CDR3: TGTGCCAGCAGTGATGGACGGAGCCAAGAGACCCAGTACTTC. The chain combines TRBV25-1 with TRBJ2-5; D call uncertain. Trimming removed 3 bases at V and 1 base at J, with 9 bases between. The CDR3 extends over 14 amino acids. Germline CDR1 is MGHDK and CDR2 is SYGVNS.

The V call is TRBV7-2, the J call TRBJ2-3; D is possibly TRBD2 (6 bases). Per germline, CDR1 SGHTA and CDR2 FQGNSA. Trimming pared 5 bases from V and 2 bases from J, leaving 23 bases between. This CDR3 is built from 18 residues. CDR3: CASSPPGLSFLYTDTQYF. DNA of the CDR3: TGTGCCAGCAGCCCCCCGGGACTTTCGTTTCTCTACACAGATACGCAGTATTTT.

This clonotype showed up just a few times. J is TRBJ2-1 and V is TRBV7-3; D not resolved. Germline loops: CDR1 SGHTA, CDR2 FQGTGA. Between the trimmed V and J ends, which lost 1 base and 9 bases, there was a span of 4 bases. The CDR3 is 11 amino acids. The CDR3: CASSLMSEQFF. The DNA of the CDR3 is TGTGCCAGCAGCTTAATGAGTGAGCAGTTCTTC.

This clonotype was observed many times. The V and J genes are TRBV12-3 or TRBV12-4 and TRBJ1-4, with D perhaps TRBD1 (5 bases). Trimming stripped 5 bases from V and 7 bases from J, with 14 bases between. The CDR3 consists of 14 residues. CDR3 coding DNA: TGTGCCAGCAGTCCCCTCTTAGGGGTTGAAAAACTGTTTTTT. Its protein product is CASSPLLGVEKLFF.

This clonotype was counted a few times. The genes are TRBV5-1 and TRBJ2-7; D may be TRBD1 (6 bases). Germline loops: CDR1 SGHRS, CDR2 YFSETQ. The CDR3 has 14 amino acids. Trimming shortened V by 5 bases and J by 2 bases, and 14 bases separated the two germline ends. The CDR3 nucleotides read TGCGCCAGCAGTTTACACAGGGACACCTACGAGCAGTACTTC. It yields the protein CASSLHRDTYEQYF.

The sample holds many counts of this clonotype. The chain has TRBV7-9 and TRBJ1-3; the D gene is possibly TRBD1 (5 bases). Trimming shortened V by 1 base and J by 0 bases, and 13 bases separated the two germline ends. CDR1 is SEHNR and CDR2 is FQNEAQ in the germline V gene (reference sequence). This CDR3 spans 17 amino acids. CDR3 DNA sequence: TGTGCCAGCAGCTTAGGGGGCCCGCAGGGCTCTGGAAACACCATATATTTT. It translates to CASSLGGPQGSGNTIYF.